Shown below are 15 T cell receptor beta chains from a single sample sequenced in a study of T cell repertoires in cytomegalovirus infection. TCRdb reprocessed the reads with MiXCR, giving one entry per CDR3 protein. Of about 100,000 distinct CDR3 sequences in the sample, about 25% were seen once. The specimen sequenced was CD8+ T cells from PBMCs. Receptor source: a human donor in good health (CMV status not recorded). Some clones in this sample may be carry-over from other donors' samples.

The chain joins TRBV19 to TRBJ1-1; tentative D call: TRBD1 (6 bases). In germline, CDR1 is LNHDA, CDR2 SQIVND (reference sequence). The CDR3 is 13 amino acids. The V and J ends lost 8 bases and 1 base respectively, with 11 bases between them. This CDR3 reads CASQGQSNTEAFF. The CDR3 coding sequence is TGTGCCAGTCAAGGACAGTCGAACACTGAAGCTTTCTTT.

This clonotype appeared many times. V and J are TRBV20-1 and TRBJ2-3, with D tentatively TRBD1 (6 bases). CDR1 and CDR2 (germline): DFQATT, SNEGSKA (reference sequence). The V gene lost 6 bases and the J gene lost 0 bases, with 22 bases spanning the gap. This CDR3 has 17 amino acids. In DNA, the CDR3 is TGCAGTGCACCTACCTGGGAACAGGGTTGGAGCACAGATACGCAGTATTTT. This sequence encodes CSAPTWEQGWSTDTQYF.

CDR3 region: CASSQDVGDYGYTF. The CDR3 coding sequence is TGCGCCAGCAGCCAAGATGTAGGGGACTATGGCTACACCTTC. This chain joins TRBV4-3 and TRBJ1-2; D perhaps matches TRBD1 (5 bases). CDR1 is LGHNA and CDR2 is YSLEER in the germline V gene. Trimming removed 0 bases from V and 3 bases from J, with 8 bases in between. This CDR3 has 14 residues.

Only a few counts were recorded for this clonotype. The junction departs from germline at one end; a sequencing error may be responsible. The chain couples TRBV10-2 to TRBJ2-4; D not resolved. The germline V gene has CDR1 WSHSY and CDR2 SAAADI. The CDR3 contains 14 residues. CDR3: CASNEFLAKNIQYF. DNA for the CDR3: TGCGCCAGCAATGAGTTTCTAGCCAAAAACATTCAGTACTTC.

This clonotype was observed once. The chain combines TRBV4-1 with TRBJ2-7; 8 nucleotides align to TRBD1. Losses at the gene ends were 4 bases for V and 3 bases for J; bases not matched to a gene: 11. The CDR3 has 16 amino acids. Germline loops: CDR1 MGHRA, CDR2 YSYEKL. The CDR3 protein is CASSPLPDRAGYEQYF. The CDR3 DNA sequence: TGCGCCAGCAGCCCATTACCGGACAGGGCAGGCTACGAGCAGTACTTC.

This clonotype was observed many times. The J gene is TRBJ2-5, the V gene TRBV7-8; 13 nucleotides align to TRBD2. This CDR3 has 15 amino acids. Trimming took 5 bases from V and 4 from J; bases not matched to a gene: 4. The V gene's germline CDR1 is SGHVS and CDR2 FQNEAQ. This chain's CDR3 is CASSLRTSGRETQYF. CDR3 coding DNA: TGTGCCAGCAGCCTCCGGACTAGCGGGAGAGAGACCCAGTACTTC.

This clonotype was counted only a few times. The chain couples TRBV6-2 or TRBV6-3 to TRBJ2-7; tentative D call: TRBD1 (6 bases). Per the germline V gene, CDR1 is MNHEY and CDR2 is SVGEGT. The CDR3 covers 13 residues. V lost 6 bases and J 3 bases, leaving 12 bases between the germline ends. The CDR3 nucleotides are TGTGCCAGCAGCCTCGGGACATTCTACGAGCAGTACTTC. Residues: CASSLGTFYEQYF.

The gene calls are TRBV12-3 or TRBV12-4 and TRBJ2-7; 9 nucleotides match TRBD1. This CDR3 region has 14 residues. Unmatched junction bases numbered 8, after V lost 4 bases and J lost 7 bases. As DNA, the CDR3 is TGTGCCAGCAGTTCTGAGGGACAGGGAGCTGAGCAGTACTTC. It codes for CASSSEGQGAEQYF.

This clonotype has a count of ten or more. CDR3 nucleotide sequence: TGCAGTGCTAGAGTCCCGTGGGTGAACACTGAAGCTTTCTTT. This sequence encodes CSARVPWVNTEAFF. The chain recombines TRBV20-1 with TRBJ1-1, with D uncertain. V lost 1 base and J 0 bases, leaving 9 bases between the germline ends. Germline loops: CDR1 DFQATT, CDR2 SNEGSKA (reference sequence). The CDR3 sequence is 14 residues long.

The J gene is TRBJ2-7, the V gene TRBV29-1; D not resolved. CDR3 length: 14 amino acids. Germline assignment: CDR1 SQVTM and CDR2 ANQGSEA. V dropped 5 bases and J dropped 5 bases, with 19 bases sitting between them. The CDR3 bases are TGCAGCGTTTCAGGCTCAACAGCAATAGACGAGCAGTACTTC. Amino acids: CSVSGSTAIDEQYF.

This clonotype was counted only a few times. The rearrangement links TRBV27 to TRBJ2-2, with 7 positions matching TRBD2. This CDR3 is 15 amino acids long. V was pared by 9 bases and J by 0 bases, with 7 bases of the junction left unmatched. Looked up from germline, CDR1 is MNHEY and CDR2 is SMNVEV (reference sequence). The CDR3 protein is CASLSSGTNTGELFF. CDR3 DNA: TGTGCCAGTTTATCTAGCGGAACGAACACCGGGGAGCTGTTTTTT.

The chain uses TRBV19 and TRBJ2-7; D is undetermined. Trimming took off 7 bases at V and 3 bases at J, with 13 bases between the two ends. CDR3 size: 13 residues. Germline V gene lookup returns CDR1 LNHDA and CDR2 SQIVND (reference sequence). CDR3 in amino acids: CASKGRQSYEQYF. The DNA for the CDR3 is TGTGCCAGTAAGGGTCGGCAAAGCTACGAGCAGTACTTC.

This clonotype was seen only a few times. The chain joins TRBV3-1 to TRBJ2-7; TRBD2 aligns across 8 bases. CDR3 length: 13 amino acids. The junction had 5 bases not matched to a gene; V was cut back by 4 bases and J by 6 bases. In germline, CDR1 is LGHDT, CDR2 YNNKEL (reference sequence). The CDR3 region has the DNA TGTGCCAGCAGCCCGGGACTAGTCGGCGAGCAGTACTTC. Its translation: CASSPGLVGEQYF.

This clonotype was counted ten times or more. The chain has TRBV7-8 and TRBJ2-7, with 8 bases identical to TRBD2. Germline V gives CDR1 SGHVS, CDR2 FQNEAQ. This CDR3 has 14 amino acids. Trimming at V came to 4 bases and at J to 3 bases, leaving 5 bases not matched to a gene. CDR3 coding DNA: TGTGCCAGCAGCTCTCCAAGCGGGGGCTACGAGCAGTACTTC. Its translation is CASSSPSGGYEQYF.

The gene calls are TRBV12-3 or TRBV12-4 and TRBJ2-1; D gene ambiguous. The V gene lost 3 bases and the J gene lost 0 bases, with 9 bases spanning the gap. This CDR3 spans 15 amino acids. The CDR3 sequence: CASSFTRDSYNEQFF. Here the CDR3 DNA reads TGTGCCAGCAGTTTTACCCGAGACTCCTACAATGAGCAGTTCTTC.